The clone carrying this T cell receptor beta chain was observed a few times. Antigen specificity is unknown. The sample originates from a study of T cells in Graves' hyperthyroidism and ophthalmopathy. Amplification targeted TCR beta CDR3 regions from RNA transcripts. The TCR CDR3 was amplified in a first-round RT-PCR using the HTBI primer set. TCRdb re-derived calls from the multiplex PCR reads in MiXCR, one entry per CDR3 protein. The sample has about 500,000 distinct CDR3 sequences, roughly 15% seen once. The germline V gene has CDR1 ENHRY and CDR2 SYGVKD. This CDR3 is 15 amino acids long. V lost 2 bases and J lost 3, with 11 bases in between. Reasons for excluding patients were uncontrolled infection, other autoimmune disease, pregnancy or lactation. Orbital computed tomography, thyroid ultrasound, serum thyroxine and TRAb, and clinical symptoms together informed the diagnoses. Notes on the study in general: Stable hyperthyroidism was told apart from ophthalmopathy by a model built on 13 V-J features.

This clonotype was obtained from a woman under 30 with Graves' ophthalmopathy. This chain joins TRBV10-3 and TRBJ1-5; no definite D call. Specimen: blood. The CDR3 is CAISEGSGDNQPQHF. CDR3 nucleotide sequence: TGTGCCATCAGTGAGGGAAGTGGTGACAATCAGCCCCAGCATTTT.